This T cell receptor beta chain was sequenced during a study of blood T cell repertoires in COVID-19. Across the whole study: Samples representing acute and convalescent COVID-19 were sourced from the United States, Italy and Spain. Nucleic acid was either cDNA or gDNA, and it came from T cells, B-cell-depleted T cells, or PBMCs.

Original data processing: From reference gene primer amplification, estimates of nucleated cell counts were derived. Measured with immunoSEQ multiplex PCR; TCRdb has only the in-frame clones, and not every one. The V and J calls and clone size come from that table; D and trimming were worked out from the DNA. The repertoire has more than 35,000 clones, 79% of them found once; the top ten carry around 25%. The sequenced material came from peripheral blood. This clonotype was obtained from a man between 65 and 85 years old with acute or convalescent COVID-19.

The CDR3 loop is CASSDSTSGRVEQFF. CDR3 nucleotides: TGTGCCAGCAGTGACTCAACTAGCGGGAGGGTTGAGCAGTTCTTC. The V and J genes are TRBV6-4 and TRBJ2-1; 13 nucleotides match TRBD2. Looked up from germline, CDR1 is MRHNA and CDR2 is SNTAGT. J lost 9 bases, V lost 0 bases, and 2 bases had no gene match. The CDR3 length is 15 residues.